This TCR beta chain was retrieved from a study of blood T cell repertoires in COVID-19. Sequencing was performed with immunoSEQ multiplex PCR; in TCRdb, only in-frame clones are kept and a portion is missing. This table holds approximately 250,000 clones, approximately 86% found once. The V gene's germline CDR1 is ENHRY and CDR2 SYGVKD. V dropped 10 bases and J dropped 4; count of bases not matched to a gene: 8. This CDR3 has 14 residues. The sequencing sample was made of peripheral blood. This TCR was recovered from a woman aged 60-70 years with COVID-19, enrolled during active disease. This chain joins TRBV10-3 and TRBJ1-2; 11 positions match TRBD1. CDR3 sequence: CATRGTGGTYGYTF. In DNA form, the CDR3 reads TGTGCCACCCGAGGGACAGGGGGGACCTATGGCTACACCTTC.